These T cell receptor beta chains were read from a single sample in a study of blood T cells in healthy people across ages. TCRdb processed the 5' RACE reads anew with MiXCR; each CDR3 protein has one entry. The data hold approximately 900,000 distinct CDR3 sequences, with around 29% observed a single time. This sample was also put to use in a study of T cells of mothers and their children.

Sequencing was done on a sample of blood. These receptors were obtained from a woman aged 40 to 50 in good health. Both conserved end residues are part of each CDR3. The D gene is left open where the match is weak. Size is omitted from some rows. Given values are once, few, many or a class for expanded clones.

d_call j_call clone_size v_call cdr3_nt cdr3_aa
. TRBJ1-4 once TRBV7-2 TGTGCCAACAGCCCAACAGGGAACCCTAATGAAAAACTGTTTTTT CANSPTGNPNEKLFF
. TRBJ2-5 . TRBV5-1 TGCGCCAGCAGCTTGGCCCCCCCCGGGGGGACCCAGTACTTC CASSLAPPGGTQYF
. TRBJ1-4 few TRBV28 TGTGCCAGCAGTTTAATAAGGCCAATTAATGAAAAACTGTTTTTT CASSLIRPINEKLFF
. TRBJ1-2 few TRBV3-1 TGTGCCAGCAGCCAAGGATCAGGCGACTATGGCTACACCTTC CASSQGSGDYGYTF
. TRBJ2-5 many TRBV5-4 TGTGCCAGCAGCTTGGTGGCGGACGAAGAGACCCAGTACTTC CASSLVADEETQYF
TRBD2 TRBJ2-1 . TRBV11-3 TGTGCCAGCAGCCCCCGGACTAGTAATGAGCAGTTCTTC CASSPRTSNEQFF
TRBD1 TRBJ2-1 . TRBV7-2 TGTGCCAGCAGCCTTCCCTCCAATAAGGGACAGCTGAGCTCCTACAATGAGCAGTTCTTC CASSLPSNKGQLSSYNEQFF
TRBD1 TRBJ1-4 many TRBV10-3 TGTGCCATCAGCCCGGGACAGGGGGCAGGAAATGAAAAACTGTTTTTT CAISPGQGAGNEKLFF
. TRBJ1-1 few TRBV4-3 TGCGCCAGCAGCAGCAAGATGGAGGGGGTGACTGAAGCTTTCTTT CASSSKMEGVTEAFF
. TRBJ1-2 . TRBV15 TGTACCACCAGCAGATATGACAGAAACTATGGCTACACCTTC CTTSRYDRNYGYTF
TRBD2 TRBJ2-2 . TRBV30 TGTGCCTGGAGTGGTCGTTTGGCGGGGGCGAACACCGGGGAGCTGTTTTTT CAWSGRLAGANTGELFF
. TRBJ1-2 few TRBV20-1 TGCAGTGTGGTGCGGGGGCTGGATGGCTACACCTTC CSVVRGLDGYTF
TRBD1 TRBJ2-4 many TRBV12-3/TRBV12-4 TGTGCCAGCAGTACGGGACAGGGTAGGAACATTCAGTACTTC CASSTGQGRNIQYF
TRBD2 TRBJ2-7 many TRBV29-1 TGCAGCGTTGAAGGTAGCGGGGGGATCTACGAGCAGTACTTC CSVEGSGGIYEQYF
TRBD1 TRBJ1-1 . TRBV28 TGTGCCAGCAGTTTATCCGGCGGGACAGATGAAGCTTTCTTT CASSLSGGTDEAFF
. TRBJ2-7 many TRBV6-2/TRBV6-3 TGTGCCAGCAGTTACGGGGACTTCTACGAGCAGTACTTC CASSYGDFYEQYF
. TRBJ2-5 . TRBV20-1 TGCAGTGCAAACCCCCGGGACGGACAAGAGACCCAGTACTTC CSANPRDGQETQYF
TRBD2 TRBJ2-1 many TRBV9 TGTGCCAGCAGCGTAGAGGGACTAGTCGGTTGGGCTGAGCAGTTCTTC CASSVEGLVGWAEQFF
. TRBJ2-1 . TRBV6-6 TGTGCCAGCACCACAACAGCCACCGGGCAGTTCTTC CASTTTATGQFF
. TRBJ2-7 many TRBV5-1 TGCGCCAGCAGCTTGGAAGCTGCCCACGAGCAGTACTTC CASSLEAAHEQYF
TRBD2 TRBJ2-2 many TRBV19 TGTGCCAGTACCATGGGAGGGGTTGGCACCGGGGAGCTGTTTTTT CASTMGGVGTGELFF
. TRBJ2-1 many TRBV4-3 TGCGCCAGCAGCCAAGATGAGGGCATAACCTACAATGAGCAGTTCTTC CASSQDEGITYNEQFF
. TRBJ2-5 few TRBV4-1 TGCGCCAGCAGCCAAGATGGCCTCCAAACCTTCCAAGAGACCCAGTACTTC CASSQDGLQTFQETQYF
TRBD1 TRBJ2-5 few TRBV9 TGTGCCAGCAGCTTGGGGACAGGGGCCCCAGAGACCCAGTACTTC CASSLGTGAPETQYF
. TRBJ1-6 . TRBV3-1 TGTGCCAGCAGCCAAGTCGAGAGCACTAGGGGTTCACCCCTCCACTTT CASSQVESTRGSPLHF
. TRBJ1-1 few TRBV7-2 TGTGCCAGCAGCTTACAACCCCGGGGGAACACTGAAGCTTTCTTT CASSLQPRGNTEAFF
TRBD1 TRBJ2-5 . TRBV28 TGTGCCAGCAGCCAGAGGGGGACAGGTCAACAAGGGACCCAGTACTTC CASSQRGTGQQGTQYF
. TRBJ2-5 many TRBV20-1 TGCAGTGCTGAACACCAAGAGACCCAGTACTTC CSAEHQETQYF
TRBD2 TRBJ2-3 many TRBV12-3/TRBV12-4 TGTGCCAGCAGCCCCGGGACTAGCGGGTTCACAGATACGCAGTATTTT CASSPGTSGFTDTQYF
TRBD1 TRBJ1-1 . TRBV29-1 TGCAGCGTTCCCGGGACAGGGGGTTTAGACACTGAAGCTTTCTTT CSVPGTGGLDTEAFF
. TRBJ2-1 many TRBV6-2/TRBV6-3 TGTGCCAGCAGTTACTCGAAAGACAATGAGCAGTTCTTC CASSYSKDNEQFF
. TRBJ1-1 . TRBV5-1 TGCGCCAGCAGCTTCCCAGGGGAGGTGGCTTTCTTT CASSFPGEVAFF
. TRBJ2-7 few TRBV2 TGTGCCAGTGGGACACGACTTTCCTACGAGCAGTACTTC CASGTRLSYEQYF
. TRBJ1-4 . TRBV28 TGTGCCAGCAGGCCTAGGGCAGCCGTTAATGAAAAACTGTTTTTT CASRPRAAVNEKLFF
. TRBJ1-2 . TRBV4-3 TGCGCCAGCAGCCAAGATACGGGGTTGAGTGGCTACACCTTC CASSQDTGLSGYTF
. TRBJ1-2 many TRBV7-2 TGTGCCAGCAGCTCTAGGCAGGGCTATGGCTACACCTTC CASSSRQGYGYTF
. TRBJ2-5 many TRBV7-7 TGTGCTAGCAGCTTAGACGCAGTCCAAGAGACCCAGTACTTC CASSLDAVQETQYF
. TRBJ2-5 . TRBV27 TGTGTCAGCAGTCCCGAGGACTCTCGGCGAGAGACCCAGTACTTC CVSSPEDSRRETQYF
. TRBJ1-2 . TRBV5-1 TGCGCCAGCAGCGGAATGGACGGATATAACTATGGCTACACCTTC CASSGMDGYNYGYTF
. TRBJ1-1 . TRBV7-9 TGTGCCAGCAGCTTAGCAGCTGTCAGCACTGAAGCTTTCTTT CASSLAAVSTEAFF
TRBD1 TRBJ1-1 . TRBV7-9 TGTGCCAGCAGCTTGGAGAACAGGGGCACTGAAGCTTTCTTT CASSLENRGTEAFF